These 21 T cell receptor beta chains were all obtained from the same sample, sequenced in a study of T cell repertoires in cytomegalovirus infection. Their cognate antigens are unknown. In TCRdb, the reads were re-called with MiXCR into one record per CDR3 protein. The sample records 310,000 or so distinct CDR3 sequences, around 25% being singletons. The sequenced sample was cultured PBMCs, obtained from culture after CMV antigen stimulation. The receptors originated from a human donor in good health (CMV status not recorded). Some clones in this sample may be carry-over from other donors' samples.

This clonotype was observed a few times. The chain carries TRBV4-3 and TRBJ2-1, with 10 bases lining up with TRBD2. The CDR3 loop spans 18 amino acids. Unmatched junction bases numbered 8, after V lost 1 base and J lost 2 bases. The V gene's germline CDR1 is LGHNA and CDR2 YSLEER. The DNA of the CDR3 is TGCGCCAGCAGCCAAGGTGTTCTAGCGGGAGCCCCCTACAATGAGCAGTTCTTC. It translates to CASSQGVLAGAPYNEQFF.

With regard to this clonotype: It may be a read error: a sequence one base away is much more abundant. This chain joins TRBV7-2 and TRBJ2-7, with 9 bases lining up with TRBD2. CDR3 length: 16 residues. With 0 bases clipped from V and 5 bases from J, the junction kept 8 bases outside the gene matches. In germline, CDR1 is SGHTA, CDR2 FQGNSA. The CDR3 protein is CTSSLAPLAGIHEQYF. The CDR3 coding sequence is TGTACCAGCAGCTTAGCGCCCCTAGCGGGAATTCACGAGCAGTACTTC.

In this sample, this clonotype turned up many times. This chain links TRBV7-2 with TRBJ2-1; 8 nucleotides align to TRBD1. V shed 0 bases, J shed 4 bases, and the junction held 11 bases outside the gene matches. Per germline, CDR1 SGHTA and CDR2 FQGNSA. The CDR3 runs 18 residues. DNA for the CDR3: TGTGCCAGCAGCTTAGCGGTTAGGGGACAGGTAGTTTACAATGAGCAGTTCTTC. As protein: CASSLAVRGQVVYNEQFF.

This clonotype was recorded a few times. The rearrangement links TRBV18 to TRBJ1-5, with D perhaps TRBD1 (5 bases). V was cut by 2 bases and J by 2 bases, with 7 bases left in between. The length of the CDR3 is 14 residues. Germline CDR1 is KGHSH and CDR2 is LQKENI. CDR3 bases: TGTGCCAGCTCACCAGTACAGGGCAATCAGCCCCAGCATTTT. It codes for CASSPVQGNQPQHF.

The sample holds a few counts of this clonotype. The CDR3 DNA reads as TGCGCCAGCAGCCAAGGACCCCCTGGGACTAGCGGCACAGATACGCAGTATTTT. It yields the protein CASSQGPPGTSGTDTQYF. J is TRBJ2-3 and V is TRBV4-3; 10 nucleotides match TRBD2. The V gene end was trimmed by 1 base and the J gene end by 1 base; junction bases not matched to a gene: 8. CDR3 length equals 18 residues. Germline CDR1 and CDR2: LGHNA and YSLEER.

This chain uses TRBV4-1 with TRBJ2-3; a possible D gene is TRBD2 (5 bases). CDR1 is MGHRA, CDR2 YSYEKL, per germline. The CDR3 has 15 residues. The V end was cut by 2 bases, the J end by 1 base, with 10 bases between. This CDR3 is CASSQLAVGTDTQYF. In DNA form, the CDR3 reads TGCGCCAGCAGCCAACTAGCAGTAGGCACAGATACGCAGTATTTT.

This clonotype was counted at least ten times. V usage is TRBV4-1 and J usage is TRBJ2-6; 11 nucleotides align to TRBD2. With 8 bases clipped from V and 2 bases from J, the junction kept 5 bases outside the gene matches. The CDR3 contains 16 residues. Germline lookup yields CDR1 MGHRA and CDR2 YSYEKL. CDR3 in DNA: TGCGCCAGCGGAACTAGCGGGAGCCCTGGGGCCAACGTCCTGACTTTC. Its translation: CASGTSGSPGANVLTF.

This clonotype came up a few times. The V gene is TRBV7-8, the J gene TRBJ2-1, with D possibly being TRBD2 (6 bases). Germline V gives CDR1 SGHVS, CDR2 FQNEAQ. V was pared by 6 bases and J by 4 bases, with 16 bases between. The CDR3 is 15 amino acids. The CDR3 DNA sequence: TGTGCCAGCAGTCCCGGGACTGGACTATACAATGAGCAGTTCTTC. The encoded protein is CASSPGTGLYNEQFF. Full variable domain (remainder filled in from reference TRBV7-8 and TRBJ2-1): GAGVSQSPRYKVAKRGQDVALRCDPISGHVSLFWYQQALGQGPEFLTYFQNEAQLDKSGLPSDRFFAERPEGSVSTLKIQRTQQEDSAVYLCASSPGTGLYNEQFFGPGTRLTVL.

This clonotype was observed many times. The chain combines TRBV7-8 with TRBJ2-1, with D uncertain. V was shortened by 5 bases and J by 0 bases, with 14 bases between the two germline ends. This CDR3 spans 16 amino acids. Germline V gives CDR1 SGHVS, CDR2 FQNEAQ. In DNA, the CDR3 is TGTGCCAGCAGCGTTATCCCTCGGACCTCCTACAATGAGCAGTTCTTC. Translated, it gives CASSVIPRTSYNEQFF.

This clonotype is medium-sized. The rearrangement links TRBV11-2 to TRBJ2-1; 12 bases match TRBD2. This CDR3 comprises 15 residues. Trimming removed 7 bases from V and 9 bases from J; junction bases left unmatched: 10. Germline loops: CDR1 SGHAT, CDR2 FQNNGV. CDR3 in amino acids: CASIRSSGRVGEQFF. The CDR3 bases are TGTGCCAGCATTAGGTCTAGCGGGAGGGTCGGTGAGCAGTTCTTC.

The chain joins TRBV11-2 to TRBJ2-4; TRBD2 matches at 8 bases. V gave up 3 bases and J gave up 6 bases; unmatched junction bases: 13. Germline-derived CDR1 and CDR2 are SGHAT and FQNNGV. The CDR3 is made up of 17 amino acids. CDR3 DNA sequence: TGTGCCAGCAGCTTTCTTGCTAGCGGGTGGGGGCGAAACATTCAGTACTTC. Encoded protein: CASSFLASGWGRNIQYF. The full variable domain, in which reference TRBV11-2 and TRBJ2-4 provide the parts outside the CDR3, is EAGVAQSPRYKIIEKRQSVAFWCNPISGHATLYWYQQILGQGPKLLIQFQNNGVVDDSQLPKDRFSAERLKGVDSTLKIQPAKLEDSAVYLCASSFLASGWGRNIQYFGAGTRLSVL.

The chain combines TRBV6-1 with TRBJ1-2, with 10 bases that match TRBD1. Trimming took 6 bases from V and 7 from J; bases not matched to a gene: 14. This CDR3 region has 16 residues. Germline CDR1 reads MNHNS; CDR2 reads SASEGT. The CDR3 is CASSQIMRQGATGYTF. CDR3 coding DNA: TGTGCCAGCAGCCAGATAATGCGACAGGGGGCGACTGGCTACACCTTC.

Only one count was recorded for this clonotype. This chain's CDR3 is CASSPTVLQETQYF. CDR3 nucleotides: TGTGCCAGCAGCCCGACTGTCCTGCAAGAGACCCAGTACTTC. The chain links TRBV7-9 to TRBJ2-5; no clear D. V gave up 5 bases and J gave up 2 bases, with 12 bases separating them. Germline lookup yields CDR1 SEHNR and CDR2 FQNEAQ (reference sequence). CDR3 length: 14 residues. The whole variable domain, filled in from reference TRBV7-9 and TRBJ2-5, reads DTGVSQNPRHKITKRGQNVTFRCDPISEHNRLYWYRQTLGQGPEFLTYFQNEAQLEKSRLLSDRFSAERPKGSFSTLEIQRTEQGDSAMYLCASSPTVLQETQYFGPGTRLLVL.

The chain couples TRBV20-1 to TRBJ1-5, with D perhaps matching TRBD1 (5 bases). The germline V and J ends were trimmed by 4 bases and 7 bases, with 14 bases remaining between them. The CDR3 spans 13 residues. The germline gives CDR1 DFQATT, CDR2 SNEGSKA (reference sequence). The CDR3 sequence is CSATEAGGQPQHF. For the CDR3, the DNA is TGCAGTGCTACCGAAGCGGGGGGACAGCCCCAGCATTTT.

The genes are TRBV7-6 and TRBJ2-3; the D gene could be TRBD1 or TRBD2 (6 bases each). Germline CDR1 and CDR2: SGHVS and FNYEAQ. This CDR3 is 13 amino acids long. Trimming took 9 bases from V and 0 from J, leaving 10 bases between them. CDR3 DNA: TGTGCCAGACAGGGAGGCAGCACAGATACGCAGTATTTT. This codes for CARQGGSTDTQYF.

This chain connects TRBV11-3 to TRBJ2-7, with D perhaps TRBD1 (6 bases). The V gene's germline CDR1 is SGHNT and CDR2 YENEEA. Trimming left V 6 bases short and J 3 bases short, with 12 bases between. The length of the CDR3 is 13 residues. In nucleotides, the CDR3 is TGTGCCAGCAGTTATCCGGACAGCTACGAGCAGTACGTC. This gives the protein CASSYPDSYEQYV.

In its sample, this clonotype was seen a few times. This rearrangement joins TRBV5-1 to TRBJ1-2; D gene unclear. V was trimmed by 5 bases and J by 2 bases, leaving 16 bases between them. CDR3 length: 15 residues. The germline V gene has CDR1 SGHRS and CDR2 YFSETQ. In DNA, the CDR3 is TGCGCCAGCAGTCACGGGGAGGCCTACAACTATGGCTACACCTTC. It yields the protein CASSHGEAYNYGYTF.

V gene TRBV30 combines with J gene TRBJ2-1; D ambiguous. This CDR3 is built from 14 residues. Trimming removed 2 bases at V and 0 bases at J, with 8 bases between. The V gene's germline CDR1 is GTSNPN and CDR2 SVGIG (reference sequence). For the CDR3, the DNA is TGTGCCTGGAGTCATGGTATCTCCTACAATGAGCAGTTCTTC. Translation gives CAWSHGISYNEQFF.

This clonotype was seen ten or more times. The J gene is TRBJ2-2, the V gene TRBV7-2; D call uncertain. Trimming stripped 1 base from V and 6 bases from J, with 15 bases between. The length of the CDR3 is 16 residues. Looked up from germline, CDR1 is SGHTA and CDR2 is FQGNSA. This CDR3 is CASSLDLTSPSGELFF. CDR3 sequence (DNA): TGTGCCAGCAGCTTAGATTTGACTTCGCCCTCCGGGGAGCTGTTTTTT. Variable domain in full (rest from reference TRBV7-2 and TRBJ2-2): GAGVSQSPSNKVTEKGKDVELRCDPISGHTALYWYRQSLGQGLEFLIYFQGNSAPDKSGLPSDRFSAERTGGSVSTLTIQRTQQEDSAVYLCASSLDLTSPSGELFFGEGSRLTVL.

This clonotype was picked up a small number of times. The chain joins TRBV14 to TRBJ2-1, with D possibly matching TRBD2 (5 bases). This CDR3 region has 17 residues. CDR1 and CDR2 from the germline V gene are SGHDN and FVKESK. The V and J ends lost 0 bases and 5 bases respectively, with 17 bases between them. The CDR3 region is CASSQEGRLATNNEQFF. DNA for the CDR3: TGTGCCAGCAGCCAAGAAGGTAGGCTAGCTACTAACAATGAGCAGTTCTTC.

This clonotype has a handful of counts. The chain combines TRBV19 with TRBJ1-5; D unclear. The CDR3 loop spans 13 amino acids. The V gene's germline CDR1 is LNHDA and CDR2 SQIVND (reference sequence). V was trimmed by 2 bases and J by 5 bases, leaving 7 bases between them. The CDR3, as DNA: TGTGCCAGTAGTATACGCAGGCATCAGCCCCAGCATTTT. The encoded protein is CASSIRRHQPQHF.